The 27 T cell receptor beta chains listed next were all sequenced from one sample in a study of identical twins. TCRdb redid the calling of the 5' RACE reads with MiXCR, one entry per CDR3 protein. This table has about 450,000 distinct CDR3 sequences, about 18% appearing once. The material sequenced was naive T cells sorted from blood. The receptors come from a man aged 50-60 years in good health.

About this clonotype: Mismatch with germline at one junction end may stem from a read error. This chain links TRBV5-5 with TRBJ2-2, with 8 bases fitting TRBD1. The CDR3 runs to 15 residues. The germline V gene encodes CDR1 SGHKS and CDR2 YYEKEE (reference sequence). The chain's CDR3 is CASSSWTGNPGELFF. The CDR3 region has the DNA TGTGCCAGCAGCTCCTGGACAGGGAACCCCGGGGAGCTGTTTTTT.

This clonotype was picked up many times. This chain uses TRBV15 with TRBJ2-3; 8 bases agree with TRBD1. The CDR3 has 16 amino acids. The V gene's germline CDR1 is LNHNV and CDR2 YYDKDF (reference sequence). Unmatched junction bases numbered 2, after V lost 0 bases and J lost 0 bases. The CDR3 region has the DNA TGTGCCACCAGCAGAGACACAGGGGGGAGCACAGATACGCAGTATTTT. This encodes CATSRDTGGSTDTQYF.

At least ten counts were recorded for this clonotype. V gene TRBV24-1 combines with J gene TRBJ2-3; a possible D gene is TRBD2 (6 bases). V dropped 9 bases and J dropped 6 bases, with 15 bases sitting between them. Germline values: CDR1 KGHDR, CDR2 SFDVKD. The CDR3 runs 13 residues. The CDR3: CATSWRAWDTQYF. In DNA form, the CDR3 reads TGTGCCACCTCCTGGAGGGCGTGGGATACGCAGTATTTT.

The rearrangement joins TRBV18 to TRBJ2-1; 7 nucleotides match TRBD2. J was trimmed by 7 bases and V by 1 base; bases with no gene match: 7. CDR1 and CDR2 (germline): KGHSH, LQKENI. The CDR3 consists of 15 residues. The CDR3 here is CASSPRAGVGNEQFF. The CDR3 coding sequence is TGTGCCAGCTCACCACGCGCGGGGGTCGGAAATGAGCAGTTCTTC.

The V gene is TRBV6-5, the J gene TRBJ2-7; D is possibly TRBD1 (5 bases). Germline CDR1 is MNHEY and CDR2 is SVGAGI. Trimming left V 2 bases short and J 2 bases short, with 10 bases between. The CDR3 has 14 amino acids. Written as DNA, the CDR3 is TGTGCCAGCAGTTACGGCCAGGGAACCTACGAGCAGTACTTC. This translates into CASSYGQGTYEQYF.

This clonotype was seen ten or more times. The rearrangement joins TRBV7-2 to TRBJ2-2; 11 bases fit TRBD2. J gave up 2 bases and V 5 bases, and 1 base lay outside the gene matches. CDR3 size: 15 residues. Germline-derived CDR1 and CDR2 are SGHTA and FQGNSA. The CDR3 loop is CASSGTSGNTGELFF. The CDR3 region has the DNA TGTGCCAGCAGCGGGACTAGCGGAAACACCGGGGAGCTGTTTTTT.

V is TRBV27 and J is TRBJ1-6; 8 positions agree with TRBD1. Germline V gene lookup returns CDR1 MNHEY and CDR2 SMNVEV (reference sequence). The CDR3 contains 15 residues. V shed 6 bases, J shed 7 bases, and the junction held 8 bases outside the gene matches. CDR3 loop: CASRPFQGANSPLHF. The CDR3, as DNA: TGTGCCAGCAGGCCCTTCCAGGGGGCGAATTCACCCCTCCACTTT.

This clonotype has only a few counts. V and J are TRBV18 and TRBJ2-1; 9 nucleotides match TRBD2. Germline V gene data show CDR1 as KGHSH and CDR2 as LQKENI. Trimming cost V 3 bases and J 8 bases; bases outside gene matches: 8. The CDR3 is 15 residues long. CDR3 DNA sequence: TGTGCCAGCTCACCCCGGACTAGCGAGCTAGATGAGCAGTTCTTC. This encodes CASSPRTSELDEQFF.

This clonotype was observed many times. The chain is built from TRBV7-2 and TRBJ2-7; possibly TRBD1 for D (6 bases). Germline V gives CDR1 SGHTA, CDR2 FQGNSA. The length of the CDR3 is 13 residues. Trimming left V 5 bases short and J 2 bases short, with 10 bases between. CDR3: CASSRQETYEQYF. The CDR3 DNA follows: TGTGCCAGCAGCCGACAGGAGACCTACGAGCAGTACTTC.

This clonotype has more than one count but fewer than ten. For the CDR3, the DNA is TGTGCCAGCAAAAGAGACGGGGGTCTCTACGAGCAGTACTTC. This sequence encodes CASKRDGGLYEQYF. J is TRBJ2-7 and V is TRBV2; possibly TRBD2 for D (6 bases). Germline CDR1 is SNHLY and CDR2 is FYNNEI. V lost 7 bases and J lost 3, with 16 bases in between. This CDR3 region has 14 residues.

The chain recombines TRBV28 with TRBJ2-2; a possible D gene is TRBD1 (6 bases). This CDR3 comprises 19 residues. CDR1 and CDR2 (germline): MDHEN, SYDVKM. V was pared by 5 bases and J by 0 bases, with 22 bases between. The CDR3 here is CASSPPPGTRGANTGELFF. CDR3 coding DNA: TGTGCCAGCAGTCCCCCCCCCGGGACAAGAGGAGCGAACACCGGGGAGCTGTTTTTT.

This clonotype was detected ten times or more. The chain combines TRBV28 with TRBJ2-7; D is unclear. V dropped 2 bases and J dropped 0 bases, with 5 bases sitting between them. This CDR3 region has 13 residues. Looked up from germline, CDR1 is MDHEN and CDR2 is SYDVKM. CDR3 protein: CASSLGLSYEQYF. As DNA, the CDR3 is TGTGCCAGCAGTTTAGGTCTCTCCTACGAGCAGTACTTC.

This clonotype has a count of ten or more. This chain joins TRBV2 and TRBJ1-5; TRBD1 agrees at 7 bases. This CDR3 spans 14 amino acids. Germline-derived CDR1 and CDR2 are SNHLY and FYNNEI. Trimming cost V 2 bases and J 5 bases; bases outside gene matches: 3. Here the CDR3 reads CASSEIQGDQPQHF. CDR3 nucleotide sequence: TGTGCCAGCAGTGAAATTCAGGGGGATCAGCCCCAGCATTTT.

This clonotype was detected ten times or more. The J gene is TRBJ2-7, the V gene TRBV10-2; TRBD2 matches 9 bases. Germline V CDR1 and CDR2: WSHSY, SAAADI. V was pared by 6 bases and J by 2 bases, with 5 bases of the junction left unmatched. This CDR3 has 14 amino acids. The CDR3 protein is CASSETSGPYEQYF. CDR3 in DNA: TGCGCCAGCAGCGAGACTAGCGGCCCCTACGAGCAGTACTTC.

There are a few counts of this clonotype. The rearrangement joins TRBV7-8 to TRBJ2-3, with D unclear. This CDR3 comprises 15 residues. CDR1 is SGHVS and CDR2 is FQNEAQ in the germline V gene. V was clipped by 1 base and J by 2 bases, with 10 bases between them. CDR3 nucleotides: TGTGCCAGCAGCTTAGACGCAGCCCCCACAGATACGCAGTATTTT. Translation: CASSLDAAPTDTQYF.

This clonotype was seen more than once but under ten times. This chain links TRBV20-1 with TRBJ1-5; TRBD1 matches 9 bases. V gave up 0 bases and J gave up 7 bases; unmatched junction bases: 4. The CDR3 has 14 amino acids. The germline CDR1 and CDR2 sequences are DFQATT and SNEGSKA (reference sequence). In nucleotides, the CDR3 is TGCAGTGCTAGAGAGGGACAGGGCCCCCAGCCCCAGCATTTT. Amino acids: CSAREGQGPQPQHF.

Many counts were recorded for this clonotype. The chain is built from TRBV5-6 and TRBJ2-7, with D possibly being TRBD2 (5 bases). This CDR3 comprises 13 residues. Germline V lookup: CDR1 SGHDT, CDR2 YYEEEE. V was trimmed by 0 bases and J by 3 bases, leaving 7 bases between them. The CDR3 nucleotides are TGTGCCAGCAGCTTGGGAGGGTACTACGAGCAGTACTTC. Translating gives CASSLGGYYEQYF.

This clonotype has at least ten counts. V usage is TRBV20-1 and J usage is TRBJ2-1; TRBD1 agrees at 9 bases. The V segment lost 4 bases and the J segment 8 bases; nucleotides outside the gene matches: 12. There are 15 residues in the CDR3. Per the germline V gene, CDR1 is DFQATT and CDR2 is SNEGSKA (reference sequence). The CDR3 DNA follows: TGCAGTGCTATCAACCGGGACAGGGCGTTCGATGAGCAGTTCTTC. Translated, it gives CSAINRDRAFDEQFF.

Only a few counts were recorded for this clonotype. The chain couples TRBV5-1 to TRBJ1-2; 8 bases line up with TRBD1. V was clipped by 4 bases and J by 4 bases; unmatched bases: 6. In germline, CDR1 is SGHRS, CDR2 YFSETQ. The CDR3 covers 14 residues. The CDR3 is CASSEGTGGYGYTF. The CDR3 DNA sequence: TGCGCCAGCAGCGAGGGGACAGGCGGCTATGGCTACACCTTC.

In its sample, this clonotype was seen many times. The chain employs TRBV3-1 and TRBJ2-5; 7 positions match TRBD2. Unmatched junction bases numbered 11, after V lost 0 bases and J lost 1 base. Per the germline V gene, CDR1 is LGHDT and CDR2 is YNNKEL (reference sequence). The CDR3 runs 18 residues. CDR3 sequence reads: CASSQEIPISGPQETQYF. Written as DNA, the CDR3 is TGTGCCAGCAGCCAAGAGATTCCTATTAGCGGGCCCCAAGAGACCCAGTACTTC.

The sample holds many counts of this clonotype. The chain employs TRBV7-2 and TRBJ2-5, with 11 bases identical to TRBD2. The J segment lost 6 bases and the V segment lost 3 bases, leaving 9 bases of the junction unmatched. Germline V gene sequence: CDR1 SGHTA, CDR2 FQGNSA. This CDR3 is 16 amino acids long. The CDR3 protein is CASSLLTSGVGKTQYF. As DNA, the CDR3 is TGTGCCAGCAGCTTGCTGACTAGCGGGGTCGGAAAGACCCAGTACTTC.

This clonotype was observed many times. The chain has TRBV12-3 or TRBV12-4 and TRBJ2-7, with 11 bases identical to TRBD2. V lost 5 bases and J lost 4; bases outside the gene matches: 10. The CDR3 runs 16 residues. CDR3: CASSPRISGGVYEQYF. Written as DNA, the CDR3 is TGTGCCAGCAGTCCTCGTATTAGCGGGGGGGTATACGAGCAGTACTTC.

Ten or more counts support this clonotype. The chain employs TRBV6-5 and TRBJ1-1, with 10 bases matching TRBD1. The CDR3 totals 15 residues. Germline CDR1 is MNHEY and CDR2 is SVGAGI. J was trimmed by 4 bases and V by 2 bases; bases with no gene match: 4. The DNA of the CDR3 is TGTGCCAGCAGTTACGGTCGGACAGGGGGCACTGAAGCTTTCTTT. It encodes CASSYGRTGGTEAFF.

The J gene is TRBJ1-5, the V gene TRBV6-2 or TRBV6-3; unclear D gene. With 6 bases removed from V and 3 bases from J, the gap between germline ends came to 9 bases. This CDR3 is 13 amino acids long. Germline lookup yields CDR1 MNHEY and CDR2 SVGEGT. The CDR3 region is CASSGRVNQPQHF. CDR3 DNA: TGTGCCAGCAGCGGACGGGTCAATCAGCCCCAGCATTTT.

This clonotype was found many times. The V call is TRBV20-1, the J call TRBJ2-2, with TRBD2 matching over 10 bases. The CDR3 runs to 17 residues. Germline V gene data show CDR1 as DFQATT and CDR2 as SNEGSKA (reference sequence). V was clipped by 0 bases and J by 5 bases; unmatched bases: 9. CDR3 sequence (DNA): TGCAGTGCTAGAGACCCCAGCGGGAGGGCCCGGACCGGGGAGCTGTTTTTT. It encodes CSARDPSGRARTGELFF.

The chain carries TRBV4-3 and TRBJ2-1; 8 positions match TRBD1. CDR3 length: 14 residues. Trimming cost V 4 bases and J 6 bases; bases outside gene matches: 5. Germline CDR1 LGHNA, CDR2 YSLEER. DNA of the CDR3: TGCGCCAGCAGCCGAGACAGGGGCAGCAATGAGCAGTTCTTC. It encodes CASSRDRGSNEQFF.

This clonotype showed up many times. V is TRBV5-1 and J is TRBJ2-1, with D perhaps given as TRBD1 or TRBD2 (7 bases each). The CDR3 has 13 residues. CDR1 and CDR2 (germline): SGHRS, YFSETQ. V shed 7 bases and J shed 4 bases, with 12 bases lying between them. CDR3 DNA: TGCGCCAGCGCGCAGGGGGGGTACAATGAGCAGTTCTTC. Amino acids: CASAQGGYNEQFF. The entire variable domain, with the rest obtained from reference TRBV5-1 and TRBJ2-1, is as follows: KAGVTQTPRYLIKTRGQQVTLSCSPISGHRSVSWYQQTPGQGLQFLFEYFSETQRNKGNFPGRFSGRQFSNSRSEMNVSTLELGDSALYLCASAQGGYNEQFFGPGTRLTVL.